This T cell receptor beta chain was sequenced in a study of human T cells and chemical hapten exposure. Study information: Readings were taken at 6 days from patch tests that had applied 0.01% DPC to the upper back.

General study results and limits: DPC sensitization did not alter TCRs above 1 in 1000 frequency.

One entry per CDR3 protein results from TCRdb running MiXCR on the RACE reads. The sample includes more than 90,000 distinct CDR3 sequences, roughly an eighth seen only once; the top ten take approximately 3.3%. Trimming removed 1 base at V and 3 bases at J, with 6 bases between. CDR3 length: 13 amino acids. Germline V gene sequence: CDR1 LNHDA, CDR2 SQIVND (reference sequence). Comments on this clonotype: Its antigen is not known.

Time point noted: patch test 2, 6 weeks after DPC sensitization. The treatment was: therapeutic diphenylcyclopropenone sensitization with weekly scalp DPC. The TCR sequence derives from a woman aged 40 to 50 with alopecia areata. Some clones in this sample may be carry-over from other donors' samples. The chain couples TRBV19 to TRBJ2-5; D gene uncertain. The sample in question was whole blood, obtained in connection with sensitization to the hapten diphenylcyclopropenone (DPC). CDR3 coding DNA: TGTGCCAGTAGTATAGGACGGAAAGAGACCCAGTACTTC. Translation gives CASSIGRKETQYF. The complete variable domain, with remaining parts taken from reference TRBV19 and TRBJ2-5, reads DGGITQSPKYLFRKEGQNVTLSCEQNLNHDAMYWYRQDPGQGLRLIYYSQIVNDFQKGDIAEGYSVSREKKESFPLTVTSAQKNPTAFYLCASSIGRKETQYFGPGTRLLVL.